This T cell receptor (beta chain) was identified during a study of T-cell memory formation after mild COVID-19. The ends were cut back, 10 bases at V and 5 bases at J, with 17 bases in the middle. CDR1 is ENHRY and CDR2 is SYGVKD in the germline V gene. This CDR3 spans 13 amino acids. TCRdb analysed the 5' RACE reads with MiXCR anew, one entry per CDR3 protein. Among 300,000 to 400,000 distinct CDR3 sequences listed, 25% to 30% were seen once. The clonotype was recovered from an adult woman who had mild COVID-19 (a few samples of this study predate the infection). Cell type and time point are not known. The sequencing input was PBMCs or a T cell subset sorted from them (not recorded which). The chain is built from TRBV10-3 and TRBJ2-5; no reliable D call. The CDR3 is CATEGPARETQYF. In DNA form, the CDR3 reads TGTGCCACCGAAGGGCCAGCCCGGGAGACCCAGTACTTC.